This entry is about one T cell receptor beta chain. These data originate in a study of human T cells and chemical hapten exposure. TCRdb ran MiXCR on the RACE reads and lists one entry per CDR3 protein. The sample yields around 300,000 distinct CDR3 sequences, under 9% seen once. Germline CDR1 reads SGHDN; CDR2 reads FVKESK. V shed 0 bases and J 3 bases; nucleotides not matched to a gene: 5. This CDR3 is built from 17 residues. Noted time point: patch test 1, 2 weeks after DPC sensitization. Indicated treatment: therapeutic diphenylcyclopropenone sensitization with weekly scalp DPC. Sequencing started from total RNA isolated from unfractionated whole blood.

This sequence originates from a woman aged 18-35 years with alopecia areata. Some clones in this sample may be carry-over from other donors' samples. This specimen consisted of whole blood, obtained in connection with sensitization to the hapten diphenylcyclopropenone (DPC). The chain uses TRBV14 and TRBJ1-6; 7 positions match TRBD1. CDR3 DNA sequence: TGTGCCAGCAGCCAAGATGTGGGACAGATCTATAATTCACCCCTCCACTTT. It yields the protein CASSQDVGQIYNSPLHF.